This TCR beta chain was recorded in a study of CD8+ T cells in alopecia areata. Overall study: In an open-label trial, patients got 5 to 10 mg tofacitinib twice daily.

After isolation, RNA underwent reverse transcription to generate cDNA as the sequencing template. Repertoires were generated with immunoSEQ multiplex PCR, while TCRdb's copy carries only in-frame clones and drops some. This table has over 150,000 clones, almost 65% appearing once. J was trimmed by 6 bases and V by 5 bases; bases with no gene match: 8. The CDR3 totals 14 residues. In germline, CDR1 is MNHEY, CDR2 SMNVEV (reference sequence). The chain joins TRBV27 to TRBJ1-1; 8 bases match TRBD1. The sequencing here drew on CD4+ T cells sorted from blood, taken at week 0. The receptor was isolated from a human donor with alopecia areata. This CDR3 is CASSPRTGRAEAFF. The CDR3 nucleotides read TGTGCCAGCAGTCCCCGGACAGGGCGGGCTGAAGCTTTCTTT.